This entry features one T cell receptor (beta chain) sequence. The antigen is unknown. Patients had blood sampled at baseline and again on cycle 4 day 1 and cycle 7 day 1. Method: immunoSEQ multiplex PCR; TCRdb's copy keeps in-frame clones and lacks some. This table holds around 60,000 clones, approximately 90% found once. These data originate in a study of OX40 agonist ivuxolimab in advanced cancers. Overall study: In this cohort, patients received ivuxolimab, an agonistic anti-OX40 (CD134) antibody. Study outcomes and limitations: Some of the lowest clonal expansion was seen in partial responders at 0.1-3.0 mg/kg.

CDR1 is SSHAT and CDR2 is FNYEAQ in the germline V gene (reference sequence). This CDR3 has 14 residues. V lost 4 bases and J 3 bases, leaving 12 bases between the germline ends. The chain employs TRBV7-7 and TRBJ2-5; no clear D. The sequencing used CD4+ or CD8+ T cells sorted from blood, collected in a trial of the OX40 agonist ivuxolimab. The TCR comes from an adult with an advanced solid tumor such as melanoma, head and neck, liver or kidney cancer. The CDR3 spells CASSSLDGEETQYF. The CDR3 nucleotides read TGTGCCAGCAGCTCATTGGACGGCGAAGAGACCCAGTACTTC. The full variable domain, its missing parts supplied by reference TRBV7-7 and TRBJ2-5, is GAGVSQSPRYKVTKRGQDVTLRCDPISSHATLYWYQQALGQGPEFLTYFNYEAQPDKSGLPSDRFSAERPEGSISTLTIQRTEQRDSAMYRCASSSLDGEETQYFGPGTRLLVL.